The source of this TCR beta chain is a study of response to subunit inactivated influenza vaccine. TCRdb called the RT-PCR reads again in MiXCR, with one record for every CDR3 protein. The table has approximately 520,000 distinct CDR3 sequences, approximately 16% seen once. This clonotype was seen more than once but under ten times. This CDR3 contains 13 residues. Germline assignment: CDR1 SGHTA and CDR2 FQGNSA. The V and J ends lost 3 bases and 7 bases respectively, with 9 bases between them. The chain combines TRBV7-2 with TRBJ2-2; D call uncertain. Sequencing was performed on CD4+ T cells sorted from PBMCs, taken roughly 24 months after vaccination. The clonotype was recovered from a man between 50 and 75 years old who received an inactivated influenza vaccine. The CDR3 reads CASSLQRNGELFF. The CDR3 nucleotides are TGTGCCAGCAGCTTGCAGCGCAACGGGGAGCTGTTTTTT.